Sequencing of this T cell receptor (beta chain) was carried out in a study of T cell responses to AZD1222 COVID-19 vaccine. Regarding the study as a whole: Clonal diversity was possibly underestimated; the donors were predominantly white British and more often female. Only five or six people who got AZD1222 tested seropositive at baseline. Spike regions recognized by vaccine-associated CD4 TCRs spanned the protein, led by 160-218 and 743-854.

TCRdb's table, derived via immunoSEQ multiplex PCR, lists solely in-frame clones and lacks some. The sample shows about 140,000 clones, and roughly 2% sits with its ten largest clones. Note on this clone: Its antigen is not identified.

Germline assignment: CDR1 SGHRS and CDR2 YFSETQ. V lost 0 bases and J 2 bases, leaving 9 bases between the germline ends. The CDR3 loop spans 15 amino acids. The sample consisted of peripheral blood. This clonotype originated in an adult in good health. The V call is TRBV5-1, the J call TRBJ1-3, with D possibly being TRBD1 (5 bases). In DNA form, the CDR3 reads TGCGCCAGCAGCTTGGATGGAGGGGCTGGAAACACCATATATTTT. Translating gives CASSLDGGAGNTIYF.